This TCR beta chain comes out of a study of shared clonotypes between healthy human individuals. Across the study: For every donor, three CD4 naive, three CD4 memory, two CD8 naive and one CD8 memory plates were used.

All participating donors were Caucasian adults from Nashville, Tennessee. V dropped 3 bases and J dropped 3 bases, with 14 bases sitting between them. Germline assignment: CDR1 SGHAT and CDR2 FQNNGV. CDR3 length equals 16 residues. This clone was found once. The authors split each subset's genomic DNA evenly across several immunoSEQ plates. Measured with immunoSEQ multiplex PCR; TCRdb has only the in-frame clones, and not every one. The sample shows millions of clones, roughly 93% of them seen only once. The gene calls are TRBV11-2 and TRBJ2-2; possible D gene TRBD1, 5 bases. The clonotype was recovered from a man aged 18 to 30 in good health. Some clones in this sample may be carry-over from other donors' samples. The sample consisted of naive CD4+ T cells from PBMCs. Subset reported: CD45RA+ positively selected. In DNA form, the CDR3 reads TGTGCCAGCAGCTTCTCAGGGATGGGGCACACCGGGGAGCTGTTTTTT. Its protein is CASSFSGMGHTGELFF.